This T cell receptor beta chain appears in the sequencing data of a study of long-term antiretroviral therapy in people with HIV. Study-level background: The 2015 recommendation for immediate ART came about a decade after the earliest samples. Study outcomes and limitations: Controls showed broader CDR3 length ranges than did the HIV repertoires.

CDR3 length equals 12 residues. Germline CDR1 MNHNS, CDR2 SASEGT. Run at survey level, the immunoSEQ assay was version v3.0. Sequenced by immunoSEQ multiplex PCR; TCRdb stores in-frame clones only, minus some. The sample contains under 20,000 clones, approximately 86% of which appear only once. Details on this clone: Antigen: not known.

The TCR sequence derives from a man aged 35 to 55 with HIV. The J gene is TRBJ1-1, the V gene TRBV6-1; 7 bases match TRBD1. This specimen was unsorted PBMCs, taken 0.5 years after starting antiretroviral therapy. CDR3 sequence (DNA): TGTGCGTCTCTCTCCGGGACAGACGAAGCTTTCTTT. Amino acid sequence: CASLSGTDEAFF.